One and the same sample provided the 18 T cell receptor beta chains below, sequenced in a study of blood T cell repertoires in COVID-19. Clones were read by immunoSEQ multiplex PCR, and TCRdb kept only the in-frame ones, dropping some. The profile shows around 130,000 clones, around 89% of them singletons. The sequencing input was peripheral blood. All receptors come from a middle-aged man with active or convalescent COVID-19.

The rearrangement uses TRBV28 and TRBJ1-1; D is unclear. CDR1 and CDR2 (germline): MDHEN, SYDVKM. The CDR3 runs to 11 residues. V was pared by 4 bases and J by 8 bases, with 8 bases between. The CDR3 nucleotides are TGTGCCAGCAGTTATGCCAGGGAAGCTTTCTTT. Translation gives CASSYAREAFF.

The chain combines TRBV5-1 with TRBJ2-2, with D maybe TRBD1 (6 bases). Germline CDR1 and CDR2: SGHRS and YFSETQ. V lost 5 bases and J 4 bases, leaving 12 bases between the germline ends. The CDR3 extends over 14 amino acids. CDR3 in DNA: TGCGCCAGCAGTCTACAGGGCACCACCGGGGAGCTGTTTTTT. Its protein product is CASSLQGTTGELFF.

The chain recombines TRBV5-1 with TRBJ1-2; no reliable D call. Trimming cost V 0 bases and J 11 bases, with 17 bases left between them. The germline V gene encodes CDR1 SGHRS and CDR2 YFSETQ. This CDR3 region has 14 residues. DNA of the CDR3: TGCGCCAGCAGCTTGGCCATTACGTCCGGCGGGTACACCTTC. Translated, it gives CASSLAITSGGYTF. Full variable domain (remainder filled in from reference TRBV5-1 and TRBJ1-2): KAGVTQTPRYLIKTRGQQVTLSCSPISGHRSVSWYQQTPGQGLQFLFEYFSETQRNKGNFPGRFSGRQFSNSRSEMNVSTLELGDSALYLCASSLAITSGGYTFGSGTRLTVV.

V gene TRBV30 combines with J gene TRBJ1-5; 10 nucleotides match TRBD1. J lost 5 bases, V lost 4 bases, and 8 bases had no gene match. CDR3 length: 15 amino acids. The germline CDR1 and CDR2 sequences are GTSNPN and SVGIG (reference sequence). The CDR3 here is CAWNPGQGGHQPQHF. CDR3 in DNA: TGTGCCTGGAATCCCGGACAGGGGGGGCATCAGCCCCAGCATTTT. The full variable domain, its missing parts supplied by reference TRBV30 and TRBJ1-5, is SQTIHQWPATLVQPVGSPLSLECTVEGTSNPNLYWYRQAAGRGLQLLFYSVGIGQISSEVPQNLSASRPQDRQFILSSKKLLLSDSGFYLCAWNPGQGGHQPQHFGDGTRLSIL.

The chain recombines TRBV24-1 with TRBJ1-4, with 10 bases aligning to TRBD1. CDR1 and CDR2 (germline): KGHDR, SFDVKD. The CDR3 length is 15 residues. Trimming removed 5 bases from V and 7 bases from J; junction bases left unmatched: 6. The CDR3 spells CATSGSTGGGEKLFF. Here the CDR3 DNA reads TGTGCCACCAGTGGCTCGACAGGGGGCGGTGAAAAACTGTTTTTT.

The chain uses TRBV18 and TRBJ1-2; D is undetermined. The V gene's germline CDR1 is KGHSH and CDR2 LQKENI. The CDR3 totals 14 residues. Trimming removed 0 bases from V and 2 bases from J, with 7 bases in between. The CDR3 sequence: CASSPPSRNYGYTF. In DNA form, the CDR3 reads TGTGCCAGCTCACCACCGAGCAGGAACTATGGCTACACCTTC. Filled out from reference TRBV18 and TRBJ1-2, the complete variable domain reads NAGVMQNPRHLVRRRGQEARLRCSPMKGHSHVYWYRQLPEEGLKFMVYLQKENIIDESGMPKERFSAEFPKEGPSILRIQQVVRGDSAAYFCASSPPSRNYGYTFGSGTRLTVV.

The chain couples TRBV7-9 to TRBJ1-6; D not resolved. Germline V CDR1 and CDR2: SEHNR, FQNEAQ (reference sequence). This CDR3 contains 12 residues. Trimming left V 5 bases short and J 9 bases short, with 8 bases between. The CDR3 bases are TGTGCCAGCAGCGAGAACGGTTCACCCCTCCACTTT. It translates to CASSENGSPLHF. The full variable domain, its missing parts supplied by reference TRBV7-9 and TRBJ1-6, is DTGVSQNPRHKITKRGQNVTFRCDPISEHNRLYWYRQTLGQGPEFLTYFQNEAQLEKSRLLSDRFSAERPKGSFSTLEIQRTEQGDSAMYLCASSENGSPLHFGNGTRLTVT.

In DNA, the CDR3 is TGCAGCGTTTCATCAGGGGAGTATGGCTACACCTTC. The encoded protein is CSVSSGEYGYTF. The V gene is TRBV29-1, the J gene TRBJ1-2; the D gene is possibly TRBD1 (6 bases). V dropped 5 bases and J dropped 5 bases, with 12 bases sitting between them. Germline V gene sequence: CDR1 SQVTM, CDR2 ANQGSEA. This CDR3 has 12 residues.

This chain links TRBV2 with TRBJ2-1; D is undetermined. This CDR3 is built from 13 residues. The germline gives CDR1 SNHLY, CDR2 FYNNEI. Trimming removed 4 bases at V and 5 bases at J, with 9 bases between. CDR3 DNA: TGTGCCAGCAGTGGCCGTTCTAACAATGAGCAGTTCTTC. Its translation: CASSGRSNNEQFF. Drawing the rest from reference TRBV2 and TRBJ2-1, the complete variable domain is EPEVTQTPSHQVTQMGQEVILRCVPISNHLYFYWYRQILGQKVEFLVSFYNNEISEKSEIFDDQFSVERPDGSNFTLKIRSTKLEDSAMYFCASSGRSNNEQFFGPGTRLTVL.

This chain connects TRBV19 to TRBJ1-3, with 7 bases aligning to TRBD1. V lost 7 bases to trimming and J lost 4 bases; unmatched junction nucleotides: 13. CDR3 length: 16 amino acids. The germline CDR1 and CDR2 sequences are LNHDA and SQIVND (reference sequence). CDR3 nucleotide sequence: TGTGCCAGTACCAATGAGTACAGGGGCAGCGGAAACACCATATATTTT. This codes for CASTNEYRGSGNTIYF.

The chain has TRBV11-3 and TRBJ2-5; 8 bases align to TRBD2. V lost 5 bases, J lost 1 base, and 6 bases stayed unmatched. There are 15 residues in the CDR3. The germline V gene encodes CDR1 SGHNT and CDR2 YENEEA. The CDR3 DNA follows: TGTGCCAGCAGCGGATCGGGGGGGCCCCAAGAGACCCAGTACTTC. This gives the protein CASSGSGGPQETQYF.

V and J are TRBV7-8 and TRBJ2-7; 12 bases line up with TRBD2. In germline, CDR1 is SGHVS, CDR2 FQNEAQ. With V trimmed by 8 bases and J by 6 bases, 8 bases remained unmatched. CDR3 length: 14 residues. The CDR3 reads CASGRLAGAFEQYF. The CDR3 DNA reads TGTGCCAGCGGTCGACTAGCGGGAGCGTTCGAGCAGTACTTC. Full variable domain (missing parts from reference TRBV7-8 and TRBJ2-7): GAGVSQSPRYKVAKRGQDVALRCDPISGHVSLFWYQQALGQGPEFLTYFQNEAQLDKSGLPSDRFFAERPEGSVSTLKIQRTQQEDSAVYLCASGRLAGAFEQYFGPGTRLTVT.

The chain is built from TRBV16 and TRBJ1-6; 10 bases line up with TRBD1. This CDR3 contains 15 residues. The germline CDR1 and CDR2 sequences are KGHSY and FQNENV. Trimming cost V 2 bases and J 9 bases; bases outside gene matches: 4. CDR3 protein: CASSQDRGQGSPLHF. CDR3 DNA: TGTGCCAGCAGCCAAGACAGGGGGCAAGGTTCACCCCTCCACTTT.

The CDR3 protein is CAISTGGGDTEAFF. Written as DNA, the CDR3 is TGTGCCATCAGTACAGGGGGAGGGGACACTGAAGCTTTCTTT. The chain couples TRBV10-3 to TRBJ1-1; 8 bases fit TRBD1. The CDR3 has 14 residues. The germline V gene has CDR1 ENHRY and CDR2 SYGVKD. J gave up 3 bases and V 5 bases, and 5 bases lay outside the gene matches.

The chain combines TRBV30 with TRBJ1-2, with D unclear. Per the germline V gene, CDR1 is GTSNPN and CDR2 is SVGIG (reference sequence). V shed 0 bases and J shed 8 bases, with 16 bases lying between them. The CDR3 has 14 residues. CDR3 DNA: TGTGCCTGGAGTGTTGGCGGAGAGGCTACGGGCTACACCTTC. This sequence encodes CAWSVGGEATGYTF. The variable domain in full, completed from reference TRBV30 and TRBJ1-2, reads SQTIHQWPATLVQPVGSPLSLECTVEGTSNPNLYWYRQAAGRGLQLLFYSVGIGQISSEVPQNLSASRPQDRQFILSSKKLLLSDSGFYLCAWSVGGEATGYTFGSGTRLTVV.

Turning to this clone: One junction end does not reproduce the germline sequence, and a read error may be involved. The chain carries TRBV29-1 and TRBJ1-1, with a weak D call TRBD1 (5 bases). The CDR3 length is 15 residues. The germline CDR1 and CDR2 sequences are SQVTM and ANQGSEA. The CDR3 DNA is TGCAGCGTCGAAGGGGTCCGGGAGATGGTAACTGAAGCTTTCTTT. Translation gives CSVEGVREMVTEAFF. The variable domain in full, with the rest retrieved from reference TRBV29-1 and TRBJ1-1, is SAVISQKPSRDICQRGTSLTIQCQVDSQVTMMFWYRQQPGQSLTLIATANQGSEATYESGFVIDKFPISRPNLTFSTLTVSNMSPEDSSIYLCSVEGVREMVTEAFFGQGTRLTVV.

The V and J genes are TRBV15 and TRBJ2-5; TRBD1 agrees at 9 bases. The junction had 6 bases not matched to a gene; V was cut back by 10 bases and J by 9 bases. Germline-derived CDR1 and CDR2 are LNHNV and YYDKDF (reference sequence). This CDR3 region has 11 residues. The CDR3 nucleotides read TGTGCCATAGGACAGGGGCCCCCCCAGTACTTC. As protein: CAIGQGPPQYF. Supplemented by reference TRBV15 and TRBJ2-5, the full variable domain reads DAMVIQNPRYQVTQFGKPVTLSCSQTLNHNVMYWYQQKSSQAPKLLFHYYDKDFNNEADTPDNFQSRRPNTSFCFLDIRSPGLGDTAMYLCAIGQGPPQYFGPGTRLLVL.

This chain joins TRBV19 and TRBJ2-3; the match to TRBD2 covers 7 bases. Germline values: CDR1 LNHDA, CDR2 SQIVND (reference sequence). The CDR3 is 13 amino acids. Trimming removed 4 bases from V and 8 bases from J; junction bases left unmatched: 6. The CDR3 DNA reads TGTGCCAGTAGTACCGGGACTATCGGTACGCAGTATTTT. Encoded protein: CASSTGTIGTQYF. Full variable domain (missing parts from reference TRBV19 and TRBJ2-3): DGGITQSPKYLFRKEGQNVTLSCEQNLNHDAMYWYRQDPGQGLRLIYYSQIVNDFQKGDIAEGYSVSREKKESFPLTVTSAQKNPTAFYLCASSTGTIGTQYFGPGTRLTVL.